The 17 T cell receptor beta chains presented below share a single source sample, sequenced in a study of post-analysis software for immune sequencing data. Unique molecular identifiers were present in the TCR beta cDNA libraries. One entry per CDR3 protein, called by TCRdb with MiXCR from the PCR reads. The sample carries hundreds of thousands of distinct CDR3 sequences, about 53% recorded once. Their recognized antigens are unknown. Study findings and constraints: Five TRBV segments, TRBV5-6, TRBV5-1 and TRBV20-1 among them, were found more frequent in patients than controls.

Sequencing was done on a sample of blood. These receptors all come from a girl aged 5-17 years with multiple sclerosis.

Worth noting for this clonotype: A read error may produce the germline difference seen at one junction end. This chain links TRBV12-3 or TRBV12-4 with TRBJ1-1, with D hard to call. The CDR3 totals 13 residues. This chain's CDR3 is CANSLVENTEAFF. The CDR3 DNA follows: TGTGCCAACAGTTTGGTAGAGAACACTGAAGCTTTCTTT.

The CDR3 protein is CASTSSGGETQYF. In nucleotides, the CDR3 is TGTGCCAGCACCTCAAGCGGGGGGGAGACCCAGTACTTC. The chain carries TRBV3-1 and TRBJ2-5; 9 positions match TRBD2. V lost 7 bases and J lost 5; bases outside the gene matches: 5. The CDR3 consists of 13 residues. Looked up from germline, CDR1 is LGHDT and CDR2 is YNNKEL (reference sequence).

Concerning this clonotype itself: One end of the junction does not line up with germline, which may come from a read error. V is TRBV29-1 and J is TRBJ2-5; D uncertain. The CDR3 consists of 14 residues. Per germline, CDR1 SQVTM and CDR2 ANQGSEA. Written as DNA, the CDR3 is TGCGGCGTTGAAGTCGTCGGGCGCCAAGAGACCCAGTACTTC. Encoded protein: CGVEVVGRQETQYF.

The rearrangement joins TRBV5-1 to TRBJ2-1; 11 nucleotides match TRBD2. The germline V gene encodes CDR1 SGHRS and CDR2 YFSETQ. Trimming removed 1 base from V and 9 bases from J; junction bases left unmatched: 6. The CDR3 has 15 residues. CDR3: CASSLTSGGWVEQFF. The CDR3 DNA reads as TGCGCCAGCAGCTTGACTAGCGGGGGTTGGGTTGAGCAGTTCTTC.

The chain carries TRBV5-6 and TRBJ2-1, with unresolved D. Germline CDR1 and CDR2: SGHDT and YYEEEE. V was trimmed by 2 bases and J by 0 bases, leaving 9 bases between them. The CDR3 runs 15 residues. The CDR3 reads CASSFYSSSYNEQFF. In DNA form, the CDR3 reads TGTGCCAGCAGCTTCTACTCGAGCTCCTACAATGAGCAGTTCTTC.

This clonotype was picked up a small number of times. V and J are TRBV30 and TRBJ1-5; D is unclear. The germline V and J ends were trimmed by 2 bases and 4 bases, with 9 bases remaining between them. The germline V gene has CDR1 GTSNPN and CDR2 SVGIG (reference sequence). The CDR3 contains 13 residues. CDR3 DNA: TGTGCCTGGAGTTCCAAGAGGAATCAGCCCCAGCATTTT. Translating gives CAWSSKRNQPQHF.

This clonotype has a handful of counts. J is TRBJ2-3 and V is TRBV20-1; D unclear. This CDR3 contains 15 residues. CDR1 is DFQATT, CDR2 SNEGSKA, per germline (reference sequence). With 0 bases removed from V and 1 base from J, the gap between germline ends came to 11 bases. CDR3 sequence reads: CSARDLGVGTDTQYF. In DNA form, the CDR3 reads TGCAGTGCTAGAGATCTAGGCGTCGGCACAGATACGCAGTATTTT.

This clonotype was recorded once. This chain connects TRBV12-3 or TRBV12-4 to TRBJ1-2; 9 nucleotides line up with TRBD1. This CDR3 comprises 17 residues. V shed 1 base and J 10 bases; nucleotides not matched to a gene: 16. CDR3 protein: CASSLGGTGRTMRPYTF. The CDR3 DNA sequence: TGTGCCAGCAGTTTAGGTGGGACAGGGAGGACCATGAGGCCCTACACCTTC.

The chain employs TRBV20-1 and TRBJ2-7; 10 bases align to TRBD2. V lost 5 bases and J lost 3; bases outside the gene matches: 10. CDR3 size: 15 residues. Per germline, CDR1 DFQATT and CDR2 SNEGSKA (reference sequence). The CDR3 loop reads CSAVTLAGNLYEQYF. CDR3 nucleotides: TGCAGTGCTGTCACACTAGCGGGGAACCTCTACGAGCAGTACTTC.

The table lists this clonotype with a few counts. The chain is built from TRBV6-2 or TRBV6-3 and TRBJ2-4; TRBD2 matches 13 bases. The J call is in doubt because the DNA end fits TRBJ2-7 better. The CDR3 contains 15 residues. From germline, CDR1 is MNHEY and CDR2 SVGEGT. The CDR3 sequence is CASSYATSGRYEQYF. The CDR3 region has the DNA TGTGCCAGCAGTTACGCGACTAGCGGGAGGTACGAGCAGTACTTC.

This clonotype was recorded a few times. The CDR3 DNA is TGTGCCAGCAGTTTGGGGGAAACAGGGGGTAAGGAGCAGTTCTTC. Its protein is CASSLGETGGKEQFF. V usage is TRBV6-6 and J usage is TRBJ2-1; 8 nucleotides match TRBD1. Losses at the gene ends were 4 bases for V and 10 bases for J; bases not matched to a gene: 12. Per germline, CDR1 MNHNY and CDR2 SVGAGI (reference sequence). The CDR3 has 15 amino acids.

The rearrangement links TRBV20-1 to TRBJ2-5; maybe TRBD1 (5 bases). This CDR3 spans 13 amino acids. Germline V gene data show CDR1 as DFQATT and CDR2 as SNEGSKA (reference sequence). With 6 bases removed from V and 5 bases from J, the gap between germline ends came to 16 bases. The CDR3, as DNA: TGCAGTGCCCAAAATGCAGGGTGGGAGACCCAGTACTTC. Translating gives CSAQNAGWETQYF.

The chain uses TRBV20-1 and TRBJ2-1; D is tentatively TRBD1 or TRBD2 (7 bases each). The CDR3 loop spans 14 amino acids. Trimming took off 6 bases at V and 7 bases at J, with 19 bases between the two ends. Germline-derived CDR1 and CDR2 are DFQATT and SNEGSKA (reference sequence). This CDR3 is CSASTGRGQNEQFF. The CDR3 DNA reads TGCAGTGCCTCGACAGGGAGGGGACAGAATGAGCAGTTCTTC.

This clonotype was found once. V gene TRBV18 combines with J gene TRBJ1-2, with D unresolved. V lost 2 bases, J lost 0 bases, and 10 bases lay in between. CDR1 KGHSH and CDR2 LQKENI come from the germline V gene. The CDR3 runs 15 residues. The CDR3 DNA is TGTGCCAGCTCACCAGCGGGGTATTCTAACTATGGCTACACCTTC. Translation: CASSPAGYSNYGYTF.

DNA for the CDR3: TGTGCCAGCAGTCCCCCTAGGAGCTCCTACAATGAGCAGTACTTC. It specifies CASSPPRSSYNEQYF. The chain is built from TRBV6-5 and TRBJ2-1; D unclear. TRBJ2-7 matches the DNA end more closely, so the J call is doubtful. This CDR3 has 15 residues. Germline CDR1 is MNHEY and CDR2 is SVGAGI.

This clonotype occurred a few times. J is TRBJ2-4 and V is TRBV21-1. TRBV21-1 is termed a pseudogene. This CDR3 has 19 residues. Written as DNA, the CDR3 is TGTGCCAGCAGCAACCTTCCTATCCAGGCTCCGGTAGCCAAAAACATTCAGTACTTC. It encodes CASSNLPIQAPVAKNIQYF.

The chain combines TRBV7-6 with TRBJ1-4; D is unresolved. The germline V and J ends were trimmed by 3 bases and 3 bases, with 11 bases remaining between them. The germline V gene has CDR1 SGHVS and CDR2 FNYEAQ. This CDR3 is 15 amino acids long. This CDR3 is CASSLQPQANEKLFF. CDR3 in DNA: TGTGCCAGCAGCTTGCAGCCGCAGGCTAATGAAAAACTGTTTTTT.